A selection of T cell receptor beta chains follows, all from one sample in a study of cytomegalovirus exposure and HLA in healthy donors. Sequencing used immunoSEQ multiplex PCR; TCRdb keeps in-frame clones, though not all of them. This table has about 60,000 clones, around 87% appearing once. Specimen: PBMCs. These receptors were obtained from a man aged 18 to 30 in good health and CMV-seronegative. Each CDR3 is given with its conserved first and last residue. D genes are given only for firm matches. Not every row has a clone size; where given, it reads once, few, many or a size class.

V gene: TRBV27
J gene: TRBJ2-5
D gene: .
clone size: .
CDR3 protein: CASSLRGETQYF
CDR3 DNA: TGTGCCAGCAGTTTAAGGGGGGAGACCCAGTACTTC

V gene: TRBV29-1
J gene: TRBJ2-1
D gene: TRBD2
clone size: .
CDR3 protein: CSVAGDLYNEQFF
CDR3 DNA: TGCAGCGTGGCGGGGGACCTTTACAATGAGCAGTTCTTC

V gene: TRBV28
J gene: TRBJ1-5
D gene: .
clone size: .
CDR3 protein: CASSLVVGGGSQPQHF
CDR3 DNA: TGTGCCAGCAGCCTCGTGGTCGGGGGGGGGAGTCAGCCCCAGCATTTT

V gene: TRBV7-9
J gene: TRBJ2-1
D gene: .
clone size: .
CDR3 protein: CASSATEVNEQFF
CDR3 DNA: TGTGCCAGCAGCGCCACTGAGGTGAATGAGCAGTTCTTC

V gene: TRBV12-5
J gene: TRBJ2-1
D gene: .
clone size: .
CDR3 protein: CASGQFPTGHEQFF
CDR3 DNA: TGTGCTAGTGGTCAATTCCCGACAGGACATGAGCAGTTCTTC

V gene: TRBV7-9
J gene: TRBJ1-4
D gene: TRBD1
clone size: .
CDR3 protein: CASSPGTANEKLFF
CDR3 DNA: TGTGCCAGCAGTCCCGGGACAGCTAATGAAAAACTGTTTTTT

V gene: TRBV7-2
J gene: TRBJ1-1
D gene: TRBD1
clone size: .
CDR3 protein: CASSFRGWDTEAFF
CDR3 DNA: TGTGCCAGCAGCTTCAGGGGGTGGGACACTGAAGCTTTCTTT

V gene: TRBV11-2
J gene: TRBJ1-1
D gene: .
clone size: .
CDR3 protein: CASSPGKSTPIMPSTEAFF
CDR3 DNA: TGTGCCAGCAGCCCAGGGAAATCAACCCCCATCATGCCGAGCACTGAAGCTTTCTTT

V gene: TRBV11-3
J gene: TRBJ1-6
D gene: .
clone size: once
CDR3 protein: CASSLSGDNSPLHF
CDR3 DNA: TGTGCCAGCAGCTTATCAGGGGATAATTCACCCCTCCACTTT

V gene: TRBV2
J gene: TRBJ2-2
D gene: TRBD2
clone size: .
CDR3 protein: CASSDGTSGGDTGELFF
CDR3 DNA: TGTGCCAGCAGTGACGGGACTAGCGGGGGGGACACCGGGGAGCTGTTTTTT

V gene: TRBV7-8
J gene: TRBJ2-7
D gene: .
clone size: once
CDR3 protein: CASSLPPAGNSYEQYF
CDR3 DNA: TGTGCCAGCAGCTTACCTCCAGCAGGGAACTCCTACGAGCAGTACTTC

V gene: TRBV5-6
J gene: TRBJ2-5
D gene: TRBD2
clone size: .
CDR3 protein: CASRTSGGGETQYF
CDR3 DNA: TGTGCCAGCAGGACTAGCGGGGGAGGTGAGACCCAGTACTTC

V gene: TRBV19
J gene: TRBJ1-5
D gene: .
clone size: .
CDR3 protein: CASTEGRSNQPQHF
CDR3 DNA: TGTGCCAGTACCGAGGGCAGAAGCAATCAGCCCCAGCATTTT

V gene: TRBV29-1
J gene: TRBJ2-3
D gene: .
clone size: once
CDR3 protein: CSVGGLKTGTQYF
CDR3 DNA: TGCAGCGTTGGAGGGCTGAAAACGGGTACGCAGTATTTT

V gene: TRBV11-2
J gene: TRBJ1-1
D gene: TRBD1
clone size: .
CDR3 protein: CASSPRQGGSTEAFF
CDR3 DNA: TGTGCCAGCAGCCCCCGACAGGGAGGTTCCACTGAAGCTTTCTTT

V gene: TRBV29-1
J gene: TRBJ1-6
D gene: .
clone size: .
CDR3 protein: CSVEVADNSPLHF
CDR3 DNA: TGCAGCGTTGAGGTGGCAGATAATTCACCCCTCCACTTT

V gene: TRBV6-5
J gene: TRBJ2-7
D gene: .
clone size: .
CDR3 protein: CASSYQGTHYEQYF
CDR3 DNA: TGTGCCAGCAGTTATCAGGGAACCCACTACGAGCAGTACTTC